This T cell receptor (beta chain) was recovered during a study of CD8+ T cells in alopecia areata (dated 2018 in TCRdb). Background on the whole study: Treated patients were enrolled in an open-label pilot trial of oral tofacitinib, 5 to 10 mg twice daily, for moderate-to-severe alopecia areata. RNA was obtained with the PAXgene miRNA kit for fixed scalp, the miRNeasy kit for PBMCs, and the RNeasy kit for mouse skin. Tofacitinib-treated patients had biopsies at baseline and at 4 and 24 weeks of treatment, with a later scalp biopsy in several patients. In treated patients, disease severity was measured using the SALT score, which gives the percentage of scalp surface area affected. Clonality in the scalp was compared among normal scalp (n=4), patchy alopecia areata scalp (n=8), and alopecia totalis/universalis scalp (n=8). immunoSEQ multiplex PCR using 35 Vbeta forward primers and 13 Jbeta reverse primers was used to amplify TCRbeta CDR3 regions. Patients stayed on tofacitinib for 6 to 18 months and then had 6 months of follow-up off drug so that delayed response and recurrence could be assessed. On the human side, TCRbeta sequencing was run on scalp tissue and on sorted CD4+ and CD8+ peripheral blood T cells from healthy controls and from alopecia areata patients with either patchy or totalis/universalis disease. The study used high-throughput TCRbeta sequencing to examine T cell clonal expansion in alopecia areata, in both the C3H/HeJ mouse model and human patients.

The CDR3 sequence holds 15 residues, the cysteine and phenylalanine included. Of the read, only the CDR3 DNA is kept; its 45 bases are in frame from base 1. Trimming costs V 5 bases and J 3 bases, and their ends lie 16 bases apart. The germline V gene (reference sequence) specifies SGHAT as CDR1 and FQDESV as CDR2. Library preparation was by the immunoSEQ multiplex PCR assay. RNA was extracted from all samples and reverse transcribed into cDNA as template for TCR sequencing. First-strand cDNA was synthesized with SuperScript III using a 2:1 mix of oligo-dT and random hexamers. A synthetic immune receptor repertoire was used to gauge amplification bias, and whatever bias remained was removed computationally. The authors' pipeline ran thus. Raw reads were preprocessed to remove errors, and CDR3 was defined by IMGT conventions from the conserved cysteine to phenylalanine. Clonality was computed as 1 minus the Shannon entropy, with the entropy normalized by log2 of the number of productive unique TCRs. CD4 or CD8 identity of scalp clones was inferred by cross-referencing scalp TCRbeta sequences with sorted blood CD4 and CD8 repertoires. This is the immuneACCESS table as TCRdb keeps it, with only in-frame sequences that have V and J called. A part of the clones is gone; compared with another copy, unresolved V genes explain less than half, and the rest is unexplained. V and J calls and clone size follow that table, whereas D and trimming were derived from the DNA. The sample table holds a few hundred thousand clones, of which around 64% were seen once. The ten top clones hold about 0.89% of the sample.

Of note for this clone: This clone's antigen is unknown. Base qualities are missing; no much larger clone stands one base away.

General conclusions and limits of the study: Scalp clonality and the number of expanded CD8+ clones among the top 100 scalp clones were significantly decreased by tofacitinib. Scalp TCR repertoire analysis is complicated because resident alphabeta T cells in normal human skin are also sequenced, whereas mouse skin is dominated by gammadelta T cells. Because the treated cohort was small and had just a single nonresponder, larger studies are needed to establish links between baseline CD8+ expansion and response. Shared TCR sequences between patients were less evident than in mice, which may be partly attributable to HLA diversity in the patient population. Compared with normal scalp, lesional scalp, particularly in alopecia totalis/universalis, had higher clonality and more expanded CD8+ clones, which suggests antigenic drive. Many expanded lesional clones persisted in scalp and blood during tofacitinib treatment, which may partly explain relapse after stopping treatment.

The treatment or condition tag for this specimen amounts to: oral pan-JAK inhibitor, 5-10 mg twice daily. Lesional scalp punch biopsies and peripheral blood were obtained from alopecia areata patients. PBMCs were separated by density centrifugation and stained for CD3, CD4 and CD8, after which CD4+ and CD8+ T cells were sorted on a FACSAria. The receptor chain draws on TRBV11-1 and TRBJ1-1, with the D gene not confidently named. The receptor comes from a human donor with alopecia areata. Material: CD4+ T cells sorted from blood, obtained around week 53, from a patient treated with tofacitinib. The CDR3 here reads CASSPVLRRDTEAFF. The sequence in DNA is TGTGCCAGCAGCCCCGTGTTAAGGCGGGACACTGAAGCTTTCTTT.